Below, 11 T cell receptor beta chains from the same sample are listed, as sequenced in a study of molecular identifiers for immune sequencing clone quantification. Each CDR3 protein gets one entry after TCRdb re-called the PCR reads with MiXCR. The sample lists about 510,000 distinct CDR3 sequences, about a fifth seen once, with under 0.85% in the top ten. The sequenced sample was naive CD8+ T cells from blood, with Jurkat cell RNA spiked in. Noted subset: FACS-sorted CD8+CD4-CCR7+CD45RA+ naive T cells. All receptors come from a human donor in good health. Some libraries in this study had Jurkat cell RNA spiked in.

The chain combines TRBV19 with TRBJ2-6; TRBD2 aligns across 8 bases. Germline V gene data show CDR1 as LNHDA and CDR2 as SQIVND (reference sequence). V lost 5 bases, J lost 0 bases, and 6 bases stayed unmatched. The length of the CDR3 is 17 residues. The CDR3 DNA sequence: TGTGCCAGTAGTCTCGTAGCGGGGAGCTCTGGGGCCAACGTCCTGACTTTC. Amino acids: CASSLVAGSSGANVLTF.

The chain employs TRBV4-3 and TRBJ2-7; possibly TRBD1 for D (5 bases). Germline CDR1 reads LGHNA; CDR2 reads YSLEER. CDR3 length: 18 residues. V was shortened by 0 bases and J by 1 base, with 19 bases between the two germline ends. CDR3 bases: TGCGCCAGCAGCCAAGATTTAAGCAGGGCGTTGGGGTCCTACGAGCAGTACTTC. Translation: CASSQDLSRALGSYEQYF.

CDR3 DNA sequence: TGTGCCAGCAGTAGCTCCTTTATGGGACTGACCTATGGCTACACCTTC. Translated, it gives CASSSSFMGLTYGYTF. The rearrangement uses TRBV12-3 or TRBV12-4 and TRBJ1-2; a weak D match, TRBD1 (5 bases). The CDR3 contains 16 residues. Trimming pared 5 bases from V and 4 bases from J, leaving 20 bases between.

This chain joins TRBV30 and TRBJ2-1; 7 bases agree with TRBD2. This CDR3 is 12 amino acids long. V was pared by 2 bases and J by 10 bases, with 5 bases of the junction left unmatched. Germline V gene lookup returns CDR1 GTSNPN and CDR2 SVGIG (reference sequence). The CDR3 loop is CAWSKSGAEQFF. CDR3 nucleotides: TGTGCCTGGAGTAAGAGCGGGGCCGAGCAGTTCTTC.

This clonotype was seen repeatedly, ten times or more. V usage is TRBV7-8 and J usage is TRBJ2-4; D may be TRBD2 (6 bases). In germline, CDR1 is SGHVS, CDR2 FQNEAQ. Trimming removed 4 bases at V and 0 bases at J, with 16 bases between. The CDR3 has 17 residues. In DNA form, the CDR3 reads TGTGCCAGCAGCTGGGACCGCGCGGGGCTAGCCAAAAACATTCAGTACTTC. This codes for CASSWDRAGLAKNIQYF.

V and J are TRBV11-2 and TRBJ2-7, with D maybe TRBD1 (6 bases). Germline V gene lookup returns CDR1 SGHAT and CDR2 FQNNGV. Deletions cut 1 base from V and 3 bases from J, with 19 bases between. This CDR3 region has 17 residues. CDR3 sequence: CASSLALLRDNRYEQYF. The CDR3 nucleotides read TGTGCCAGCAGCTTAGCCCTACTTCGGGACAACCGCTACGAGCAGTACTTC.

The chain joins TRBV4-1 to TRBJ1-1; 7 nucleotides agree with TRBD1. Germline V gives CDR1 MGHRA, CDR2 YSYEKL. This CDR3 is built from 13 residues. With 8 bases clipped from V and 0 bases from J, the junction kept 3 bases outside the gene matches. In DNA form, the CDR3 reads TGCGCCAGCGGGGACAGCCTGAACACTGAAGCTTTCTTT. Translating gives CASGDSLNTEAFF.

Of note for this clonotype: This clone may be a read error of a much larger clone one base away. The CDR3 protein is CASSAGGFTETFF. CDR3 DNA sequence: TGTGCCAGCAGTGCGGGGGGTTTCACTGAAACTTTCTTT. This chain links TRBV6-2 or TRBV6-3 with TRBJ1-1; D is possibly TRBD1 (5 bases). CDR1 and CDR2 from the germline V gene are MNHEY and SVGEGT. This CDR3 is 13 amino acids long.

CDR3 protein: CSAPGTGSSGANVLTF. For the CDR3, the DNA is TGCAGTGCCCCCGGGACAGGGAGTTCTGGGGCCAACGTCCTGACTTTC. The chain uses TRBV20-1 and TRBJ2-6; 9 bases agree with TRBD1. This CDR3 is 16 amino acids long. Germline V CDR1 and CDR2: DFQATT, SNEGSKA (reference sequence). V shed 6 bases and J 1 base; nucleotides not matched to a gene: 7.

The table lists this clonotype with a few counts. This rearrangement joins TRBV4-1 to TRBJ1-3, with D unresolved. The germline gives CDR1 MGHRA, CDR2 YSYEKL. Trimming shortened V by 3 bases and J by 1 base, and 13 bases separated the two germline ends. CDR3 length equals 16 residues. CDR3 sequence (DNA): TGCGCCAGCAGCCAGTCTTCGGGATTATCTGGAAACACCATATATTTT. Translating it yields CASSQSSGLSGNTIYF.

This clonotype was seen ten or more times. The J gene is TRBJ2-3, the V gene TRBV18; D might be TRBD1 or TRBD2, each matching 6 bases. The V end lost 6 bases, the J end lost 3 bases, and 13 bases lay between the germline ends. The CDR3 has 14 residues. The germline V gene encodes CDR1 KGHSH and CDR2 LQKENI. CDR3 sequence (DNA): TGTGCCAGCTCTCGCTGGGGGGCAACAGATACGCAGTATTTT. It translates to CASSRWGATDTQYF.